Listed below are T cell receptor beta chains from one sample, sequenced in a study of T cell responses to AZD1222 COVID-19 vaccine. The protocol was immunoSEQ multiplex PCR, while the TCRdb copy is restricted to in-frame clones and leaves out a portion. This table holds around 100,000 clones, over 70% found once. The sequencing used peripheral blood, collected on day 0 of AZD1222 vaccination. The receptors here all came from an adult in good health. Both conserved end residues are part of each CDR3. Each record gives: V gene, D gene, J gene, CDR3 length, CDR3 protein. The D gene is left open where the match is weak.

V gene: TRBV30; D gene: TRBD1; J gene: TRBJ1-1; CDR3 length: 14; CDR3 protein: CAWSQQTGYTEAFF
V gene: TRBV28; D gene: TRBD2; J gene: TRBJ2-7; CDR3 length: 14; CDR3 protein: CASSGEGVFYEQYF
V gene: TRBV18; D gene: -; J gene: TRBJ1-3; CDR3 length: 13; CDR3 protein: CASSPTEGNTIYF
V gene: TRBV18; D gene: TRBD2; J gene: TRBJ2-5; CDR3 length: 16; CDR3 protein: CASSPPPGLAGETQYF
V gene: TRBV24-1; D gene: -; J gene: TRBJ2-3; CDR3 length: 11; CDR3 protein: CATSDYDTQYF
V gene: TRBV7-2; D gene: TRBD1; J gene: TRBJ2-7; CDR3 length: 14; CDR3 protein: CASSSGDRTYEQYF
V gene: TRBV15; D gene: -; J gene: TRBJ2-7; CDR3 length: 14; CDR3 protein: CATSRDPGINEQYF
V gene: TRBV5-8; D gene: TRBD1; J gene: TRBJ2-3; CDR3 length: 16; CDR3 protein: CASSTNRGQFSDTQYF
V gene: TRBV19; D gene: -; J gene: TRBJ1-5; CDR3 length: 16; CDR3 protein: CASSIPSSGLGEPQHF
V gene: TRBV6-2/TRBV6-3; D gene: -; J gene: TRBJ1-1; CDR3 length: 15; CDR3 protein: CASSYQTGLDTEAFF
V gene: TRBV5-8; D gene: -; J gene: TRBJ1-4; CDR3 length: 12; CDR3 protein: CASSLNRVKLFF
V gene: TRBV7-3; D gene: -; J gene: TRBJ1-1; CDR3 length: 13; CDR3 protein: CASSTLRDTEAFF
V gene: TRBV6-5; D gene: TRBD1; J gene: TRBJ2-1; CDR3 length: 12; CDR3 protein: CASFRTGTGGFF
V gene: TRBV6-2/TRBV6-3; D gene: -; J gene: TRBJ1-5; CDR3 length: 17; CDR3 protein: CASSYSNGAPGNQPQHF
V gene: TRBV19; D gene: -; J gene: TRBJ1-5; CDR3 length: 12; CDR3 protein: CASSGFVQPQHF
V gene: TRBV6-2/TRBV6-3; D gene: TRBD2; J gene: TRBJ2-2; CDR3 length: 19; CDR3 protein: CASSYEPGTSVYSTGELFF
V gene: TRBV4-3; D gene: TRBD1; J gene: TRBJ2-2; CDR3 length: 17; CDR3 protein: CASSQGLGQGLTGELFF
V gene: TRBV6-5; D gene: -; J gene: TRBJ1-6; CDR3 length: 13; CDR3 protein: CASSYSEDSPLHF
V gene: TRBV10-2; D gene: TRBD2; J gene: TRBJ2-1; CDR3 length: 15; CDR3 protein: CASSGGLAGHNEQFF
V gene: TRBV2; D gene: -; J gene: TRBJ1-1; CDR3 length: 15; CDR3 protein: CASIRTVPMNTEAFF
V gene: TRBV9; D gene: -; J gene: TRBJ2-5; CDR3 length: 15; CDR3 protein: CASSVSPREQETQYF
V gene: TRBV2; D gene: TRBD1; J gene: TRBJ2-2; CDR3 length: 13; CDR3 protein: CASRQGGAGELFF
V gene: TRBV6-4; D gene: TRBD2; J gene: TRBJ2-1; CDR3 length: 14; CDR3 protein: CASSDSLAGGPEFF
V gene: TRBV7-9; D gene: -; J gene: TRBJ1-2; CDR3 length: 14; CDR3 protein: CASSRSTGVYGYTF
V gene: TRBV10-3; D gene: -; J gene: TRBJ2-2; CDR3 length: 16; CDR3 protein: CAISAGQGSNTGELFF
V gene: TRBV5-1; D gene: -; J gene: TRBJ2-7; CDR3 length: 14; CDR3 protein: CASSLDSGSYEQYF
V gene: TRBV25-1; D gene: -; J gene: TRBJ1-1; CDR3 length: 11; CDR3 protein: CASQGFTEAFF
V gene: TRBV7-9; D gene: -; J gene: TRBJ1-5; CDR3 length: 13; CDR3 protein: CASSPQGNQPQHF
V gene: TRBV25-1; D gene: -; J gene: TRBJ1-2; CDR3 length: 14; CDR3 protein: CASSDPGSSYGYTF
V gene: TRBV10-3; D gene: TRBD1; J gene: TRBJ2-2; CDR3 length: 14; CDR3 protein: CAISDREHTGELFF
V gene: TRBV19; D gene: -; J gene: TRBJ2-5; CDR3 length: 15; CDR3 protein: CASSGQGGGGETQYF
V gene: TRBV19; D gene: -; J gene: TRBJ1-4; CDR3 length: 15; CDR3 protein: CASRGQGATNEKLFF
V gene: TRBV9; D gene: -; J gene: TRBJ1-1; CDR3 length: 17; CDR3 protein: CASSVATGGILNTEAFF
V gene: TRBV2; D gene: -; J gene: TRBJ1-2; CDR3 length: 15; CDR3 protein: CASSVGQAKYYGYTF
V gene: TRBV28; D gene: -; J gene: TRBJ2-1; CDR3 length: 15; CDR3 protein: CASSSPGAGKDEQFF
V gene: TRBV28; D gene: -; J gene: TRBJ1-1; CDR3 length: 13; CDR3 protein: CASRTGGDTEAFF
V gene: TRBV10-2; D gene: -; J gene: TRBJ2-3; CDR3 length: 15; CDR3 protein: CASRSTDPSTDTQYF
V gene: TRBV7-2; D gene: TRBD1; J gene: TRBJ1-6; CDR3 length: 17; CDR3 protein: CASSLVTGGGYDSPLHF
V gene: TRBV18; D gene: -; J gene: TRBJ2-2; CDR3 length: 13; CDR3 protein: CASSPSNTGELFF
V gene: TRBV28; D gene: -; J gene: TRBJ1-6; CDR3 length: 13; CDR3 protein: CASSFQGTSPLHF
V gene: TRBV19; D gene: -; J gene: TRBJ2-7; CDR3 length: 14; CDR3 protein: CASSISAATYEQYF
V gene: TRBV5-1; D gene: -; J gene: TRBJ2-1; CDR3 length: 14; CDR3 protein: CASSLVGPYNEQFF
V gene: TRBV3-1/TRBV3-2; D gene: -; J gene: TRBJ2-5; CDR3 length: 13; CDR3 protein: CASSQPSRDKEYF
V gene: TRBV6-5; D gene: -; J gene: TRBJ1-2; CDR3 length: 13; CDR3 protein: CASTNVAVYGYTF
V gene: TRBV14; D gene: -; J gene: TRBJ1-2; CDR3 length: 13; CDR3 protein: CASSQDTYYGYTF
V gene: TRBV19; D gene: -; J gene: TRBJ1-2; CDR3 length: 12; CDR3 protein: CASSIPQGSYTF
V gene: TRBV29-1; D gene: -; J gene: TRBJ1-4; CDR3 length: 13; CDR3 protein: CSVARPREEKLFF
V gene: TRBV28; D gene: -; J gene: TRBJ1-3; CDR3 length: 12; CDR3 protein: CASTETGNTIYF
V gene: TRBV6-2/TRBV6-3; D gene: TRBD2; J gene: TRBJ2-3; CDR3 length: 16; CDR3 protein: CASSFSRGGLPDTQYF
V gene: TRBV6-2/TRBV6-3; D gene: -; J gene: TRBJ1-1; CDR3 length: 12; CDR3 protein: CASSAGYTEAFF
V gene: TRBV7-9; D gene: -; J gene: TRBJ2-7; CDR3 length: 15; CDR3 protein: CASSSPGPSYYEQYF
V gene: TRBV6-5; D gene: -; J gene: TRBJ2-1; CDR3 length: 13; CDR3 protein: CASSVYTGNEQFF
V gene: TRBV6-5; D gene: -; J gene: TRBJ1-1; CDR3 length: 13; CDR3 protein: CASQGRLNTEAFF
V gene: TRBV19; D gene: TRBD1; J gene: TRBJ1-5; CDR3 length: 15; CDR3 protein: CASTPGDRGHQPQHF